The next 27 T cell receptor beta chains were all read from a single sample in a study of shared T cell receptors in the human thymus. This table comes from immunoSEQ multiplex PCR, and its TCRdb copy is limited to in-frame clones, with some not included. The sample comprises hundreds of thousands of clones, roughly 86% of which are singletons, and roughly 0.0086% rests with the top ten. In addition, the sample was reused for a study of human thymus T cells.

The sample taken for sequencing was thymocytes. These receptors were obtained from a boy under three years old with a congenital heart defect.

This sequence joins TRBV2 and TRBJ2-3; 13 bases match TRBD2. The trim removed 4 bases at V and 2 bases at J, leaving 15 bases unmatched. CDR3 length: 20 amino acids. Germline CDR1 and CDR2: SNHLY and FYNNEI. The CDR3 DNA reads as TGTGCCAGCAGTGCGCGTCGACTAGCGGGGGGCTATCAAACCACAGATACGCAGTATTTT. Amino acids: CASSARRLAGGYQTTDTQYF.

The chain joins TRBV2 to TRBJ2-7; D is possibly TRBD2 (5 bases). The CDR3 is 14 amino acids. Germline CDR1 and CDR2: SNHLY and FYNNEI. The V end lost 1 base, the J end lost 1 base, and 8 bases lay between the germline ends. The CDR3 here is CASSEDKRSYEQYF. In DNA form, the CDR3 reads TGTGCCAGCAGTGAAGACAAGCGGTCCTACGAGCAGTACTTC. Together with reference TRBV2 and TRBJ2-7, the CDR3 gives the full variable domain: EPEVTQTPSHQVTQMGQEVILRCVPISNHLYFYWYRQILGQKVEFLVSFYNNEISEKSEIFDDQFSVERPDGSNFTLKIRSTKLEDSAMYFCASSEDKRSYEQYFGPGTRLTVT.

The V and J genes are TRBV4-1 and TRBJ2-1; 9 bases line up with TRBD2. Germline V gene lookup returns CDR1 MGHRA and CDR2 YSYEKL. V was pared by 1 base and J by 7 bases, with 5 bases of the junction left unmatched. The CDR3 totals 15 residues. Here the CDR3 reads CASSQASGEENEQFF. In DNA, the CDR3 is TGCGCCAGCAGCCAAGCTAGCGGGGAGGAAAATGAGCAGTTCTTC.

This rearrangement joins TRBV5-6 to TRBJ2-1; tentative D call: TRBD2 (6 bases). The V end lost 1 base, the J end lost 8 bases, and 22 bases lay between the germline ends. Germline lookup yields CDR1 SGHDT and CDR2 YYEEEE. The CDR3 totals 17 residues. In DNA, the CDR3 is TGTGCCAGCAGCTTGTCTTGCGGGGCGATATTGGAGGATGAGCAGTTCTTC. Translating gives CASSLSCGAILEDEQFF.

DNA for the CDR3: TGTGCCAGCAGTTTGCCTACACAGGGGTCCTACGAGCAGTACTTC. As protein: CASSLPTQGSYEQYF. This chain joins TRBV28 and TRBJ2-7, with 7 bases identical to TRBD1. This CDR3 region has 15 residues. Germline CDR1 reads MDHEN; CDR2 reads SYDVKM. Trimming removed 3 bases from V and 1 base from J; junction bases left unmatched: 6.

This chain uses TRBV5-1 with TRBJ2-5; D is perhaps TRBD1 (6 bases). Germline lookup yields CDR1 SGHRS and CDR2 YFSETQ. With 0 bases removed from V and 5 bases from J, the gap between germline ends came to 14 bases. The CDR3 totals 15 residues. CDR3 sequence reads: CASSLAQGTRETQYF. CDR3 coding DNA: TGCGCCAGCAGCTTGGCCCAGGGGACGCGGGAGACCCAGTACTTC.

The chain joins TRBV5-4 to TRBJ2-5, with TRBD1 identical over 11 bases. The germline CDR1 and CDR2 sequences are SGHNT and YYREEE (reference sequence). The CDR3 totals 14 residues. The V segment lost 4 bases and the J segment 11 bases; nucleotides outside the gene matches: 10. CDR3 residues: CASSIGQGAREQYF. The CDR3 bases are TGTGCCAGCAGCATCGGACAGGGGGCGAGGGAGCAGTACTTC.

This chain links TRBV30 with TRBJ2-7, with 8 nucleotides matching TRBD2. Germline CDR1 and CDR2: GTSNPN and SVGIG (reference sequence). This CDR3 has 15 residues. The V segment lost 4 bases and the J segment 1 base; nucleotides outside the gene matches: 9. The DNA for the CDR3 is TGTGCCTGGACCCACAAGCGGGAGTATTCCTACGAGCAGTACTTC. Translated, it gives CAWTHKREYSYEQYF.

This sequence joins TRBV28 and TRBJ2-7; the D gene is possibly TRBD1 (5 bases). CDR3 length: 15 amino acids. Trimming took 2 bases from V and 2 from J, leaving 13 bases between them. Germline-derived CDR1 and CDR2 are MDHEN and SYDVKM. The chain's CDR3 is CASSLKGDRAYEQYF. In DNA, the CDR3 is TGTGCCAGCAGTTTAAAAGGGGATCGCGCCTACGAGCAGTACTTC.

This clone is a singleton in its sample. The gene calls are TRBV6-5 and TRBJ2-5; unclear D gene. The end of the DNA fits TRBJ2-7 better, so the J call may be wrong. The CDR3 covers 12 residues. In germline, CDR1 is MNHEY, CDR2 SVGAGI. The DNA of the CDR3 is TGTGCCAGCAGCCCGAATTTGAACGAGCAGTACTTC. Residues: CASSPNLNEQYF.

This rearrangement joins TRBV11-2 to TRBJ2-7; 7 positions match TRBD2. Germline V gives CDR1 SGHAT, CDR2 FQNNGV. The length of the CDR3 is 16 residues. Unmatched junction bases numbered 8, after V lost 0 bases and J lost 3 bases. The DNA of the CDR3 is TGTGCCAGCAGCTTAGATTACGGGGGGACCAACTACGAGCAGTACTTC. Its translation: CASSLDYGGTNYEQYF.

The chain employs TRBV18 and TRBJ2-3, with a possible D match to TRBD1 (5 bases). The germline CDR1 and CDR2 sequences are KGHSH and LQKENI. V lost 0 bases to trimming and J lost 0 bases, with 7 bases between them. This CDR3 has 15 residues. The CDR3 here is CASSPPSGSTDTQYF. CDR3 coding DNA: TGTGCCAGCTCACCACCGTCAGGGAGCACAGATACGCAGTATTTT.

The chain has TRBV5-5 and TRBJ1-5, with a weak D call TRBD1 (5 bases). This CDR3 is built from 15 residues. The V and J ends lost 7 bases and 9 bases respectively, with 23 bases between them. Germline CDR1 is SGHKS and CDR2 is YYEKEE (reference sequence). CDR3 sequence reads: CASSPWGDPRRPQHF. CDR3 DNA sequence: TGTGCCAGCTCCCCTTGGGGGGACCCCCGTCGGCCCCAGCATTTT.

V gene TRBV5-6 combines with J gene TRBJ2-7; a weak D match, TRBD2 (5 bases). This CDR3 has 12 residues. In germline, CDR1 is SGHDT, CDR2 YYEEEE. Trimming removed 1 base at V and 7 bases at J, with 9 bases between. CDR3 coding DNA: TGTGCCAGCAGCTTGTTACGGGGAGAGCAGTACTTC. Its protein product is CASSLLRGEQYF.

J is TRBJ2-1 and V is TRBV2, with 8 nucleotides matching TRBD2. V lost 7 bases, J lost 4 bases, and 9 bases stayed unmatched. This CDR3 contains 15 residues. Germline values: CDR1 SNHLY, CDR2 FYNNEI. Written as DNA, the CDR3 is TGTGCCAGCACGGGAGGGGGGGGCGCATACAATGAGCAGTTCTTC. Encoded protein: CASTGGGGAYNEQFF. Using reference TRBV2 and TRBJ2-1 for the parts outside the CDR3, the full variable domain is EPEVTQTPSHQVTQMGQEVILRCVPISNHLYFYWYRQILGQKVEFLVSFYNNEISEKSEIFDDQFSVERPDGSNFTLKIRSTKLEDSAMYFCASTGGGGAYNEQFFGPGTRLTVL.

This chain links TRBV18 with TRBJ1-5; D remains ambiguous. Trimming removed 3 bases from V and 0 bases from J, with 9 bases in between. The germline V gene encodes CDR1 KGHSH and CDR2 LQKENI. There are 15 residues in the CDR3. The CDR3 sequence: CASSPTRNSNQPQHF. CDR3 sequence (DNA): TGTGCCAGCTCACCGACAAGAAATAGCAATCAGCCCCAGCATTTT. Full variable domain (rest looked up from reference TRBV18 and TRBJ1-5): NAGVMQNPRHLVRRRGQEARLRCSPMKGHSHVYWYRQLPEEGLKFMVYLQKENIIDESGMPKERFSAEFPKEGPSILRIQQVVRGDSAAYFCASSPTRNSNQPQHFGDGTRLSIL.

The chain recombines TRBV12-5 with TRBJ2-2, with 8 bases fitting TRBD1. The CDR3 is 16 residues long. V was pared by 1 base and J by 9 bases, with 10 bases of the junction left unmatched. The germline V gene has CDR1 LGHNT and CDR2 FRNRAP. CDR3 sequence: CASGLAGTGGLRELFF. The CDR3 coding sequence is TGTGCTAGTGGTTTGGCCGGGACAGGCGGTTTAAGGGAGCTGTTTTTT.

The chain couples TRBV21-1 to TRBJ1-2. TRBV21-1 is noted as a pseudogene. CDR3 size: 14 residues. The CDR3 bases are TGTGCCAGCAGCAAAGACCCGGAGTTCTATGGCTACACCTTC. Residues: CASSKDPEFYGYTF.

The chain carries TRBV6-5 and TRBJ1-1, with D maybe TRBD1 (6 bases). The germline V gene encodes CDR1 MNHEY and CDR2 SVGAGI. The V gene lost 6 bases and the J gene lost 3 bases, with 11 bases spanning the gap. This CDR3 is 13 amino acids long. In DNA, the CDR3 is TGTGCCAGCAGACATAACAGGGACACTGAAGCTTTCTTT. This gives the protein CASRHNRDTEAFF.

The V gene is TRBV7-2, the J gene TRBJ1-5, with 7 positions matching TRBD1. Germline-derived CDR1 and CDR2 are SGHTA and FQGNSA. This CDR3 has 17 amino acids. Trimming cost V 1 base and J 3 bases; bases outside gene matches: 9. This CDR3 reads CASSLEPGTATNQPQHF. Written as DNA, the CDR3 is TGTGCCAGCAGCTTAGAACCCGGGACAGCCACCAATCAGCCCCAGCATTTT. Full variable domain (remainder filled in from reference TRBV7-2 and TRBJ1-5): GAGVSQSPSNKVTEKGKDVELRCDPISGHTALYWYRQSLGQGLEFLIYFQGNSAPDKSGLPSDRFSAERTGGSVSTLTIQRTQQEDSAVYLCASSLEPGTATNQPQHFGDGTRLSIL.

This chain links TRBV11-2 with TRBJ1-3, with D unresolved. Per the germline V gene, CDR1 is SGHAT and CDR2 is FQNNGV. V lost 0 bases to trimming and J lost 4 bases, with 7 bases between them. This CDR3 region has 14 residues. The CDR3 DNA is TGTGCCAGCAGCTTAGATCGGTGGGGAAACACCATATATTTT. Its translation: CASSLDRWGNTIYF. The full variable domain, rest sourced from reference TRBV11-2 and TRBJ1-3, is EAGVAQSPRYKIIEKRQSVAFWCNPISGHATLYWYQQILGQGPKLLIQFQNNGVVDDSQLPKDRFSAERLKGVDSTLKIQPAKLEDSAVYLCASSLDRWGNTIYFGEGSWLTVV.

The chain links TRBV4-3 to TRBJ2-1; D gene ambiguous. Germline V gene data show CDR1 as LGHNA and CDR2 as YSLEER. V was clipped by 2 bases and J by 1 base, with 18 bases between them. The CDR3 consists of 18 residues. CDR3 bases: TGCGCCAGCAGCCAAAGCTCGTCTGGGCCTCGTTCCTACAATGAGCAGTTCTTC. Its protein product is CASSQSSSGPRSYNEQFF.

The table lists this clone with a count of one. V gene TRBV2 combines with J gene TRBJ2-3; 7 nucleotides align to TRBD2. The CDR3 spans 15 residues. Germline V CDR1 and CDR2: SNHLY, FYNNEI. The V segment lost 6 bases and the J segment 3 bases; nucleotides outside the gene matches: 9. The CDR3 nucleotides are TGTGCCAGCAGCCGCGGGGGAGGGATAACAGATACGCAGTATTTT. It yields the protein CASSRGGGITDTQYF.

The chain recombines TRBV15 with TRBJ1-4, with D uncertain. Germline V gives CDR1 LNHNV, CDR2 YYDKDF (reference sequence). Trimming pared 7 bases from V and 1 base from J, leaving 13 bases between. CDR3 length: 15 residues. In DNA form, the CDR3 reads TGTGCCACCATGAGGGAGGAGAAAACTAATGAAAAACTGTTTTTT. Protein sequence: CATMREEKTNEKLFF.

CDR3 in DNA: TGTGCCAGCACAGGGCAGGGGGCGGACACCATATATTTT. Protein sequence: CASTGQGADTIYF. The chain carries TRBV27 and TRBJ1-3; 8 nucleotides agree with TRBD1. The V gene's germline CDR1 is MNHEY and CDR2 SMNVEV (reference sequence). The J segment lost 8 bases and the V segment lost 7 bases, leaving 7 bases of the junction unmatched. The length of the CDR3 is 13 residues.

V is TRBV6-5 and J is TRBJ1-5, with D possibly TRBD1 on 6 matching bases. Trimming took off 5 bases at V and 7 bases at J, with 9 bases between the two ends. CDR3 length: 12 residues. Per the germline V gene, CDR1 is MNHEY and CDR2 is SVGAGI. This CDR3 reads CASSEQGQPQHF. CDR3 coding DNA: TGTGCCAGCAGTGAACAGGGACAGCCCCAGCATTTT.

The CDR3 loop reads CASASQPGGRGTQYF. The DNA of the CDR3 is TGTGCTAGTGCATCCCAGCCCGGGGGGCGGGGGACCCAGTACTTC. The chain is built from TRBV12-5 and TRBJ2-5; a possible D gene is TRBD2 (7 bases). Trimming stripped 7 bases from V and 7 bases from J, with 22 bases between. The CDR3 spans 15 residues. CDR1 is LGHNT and CDR2 is FRNRAP in the germline V gene. Full variable domain (outside the CDR3, taken from reference TRBV12-5 and TRBJ2-5): DARVTQTPRHKVTEMGQEVTMRCQPILGHNTVFWYRQTMMQGLELLAYFRNRAPLDDSGMPKDRFSAEMPDATLATLKIQPSEPRDSAVYFCASASQPGGRGTQYFGPGTRLLVL.